This T cell receptor (beta chain) is drawn from a study of cytomegalovirus exposure and HLA in healthy donors. With respect to this clone: Its antigen is unidentified.

The germline V and J ends were trimmed by 3 bases and 5 bases, with 10 bases remaining between them. CDR1 and CDR2 (germline): MNHEY, SMNVEV (reference sequence). CDR3 length equals 13 residues. The PCR used 60 Vbeta and 13 Jbeta primers. Some clones are missing from TCRdb's copy, which holds only in-frame ones; the method was immunoSEQ multiplex PCR. The table lists around 150,000 clones, around 69% of them singletons. General study results and limits: Reportedly, diagnosis of cytomegalovirus status by the classifier showed high specificity and sensitivity.

Specimen: PBMCs. The sequence came from a man aged 60-69 years in good health and CMV-seronegative. The J gene is TRBJ2-5, the V gene TRBV27; no clear D gene. The CDR3 DNA reads as TGTGCCAGCAGTTTTGAACGGTGGGAGACCCAGTACTTC. Amino acid sequence: CASSFERWETQYF.